The rows below give T cell receptor beta chains drawn from one sample of a study of blood T cell repertoires in COVID-19. TCRdb's copy holds only in-frame clones and misses some; the assay was immunoSEQ multiplex PCR. The sample yields about 98,000 clones, about 78% seen once. The sample consisted of peripheral blood. The receptors originated from a man between 60 and 75 years old with active or convalescent COVID-19. CDR3s leave out the opening cysteine and the closing phenylalanine or tryptophan.

V gene: TRBV7-9
J gene: TRBJ2-1
CDR3 protein: ASSRDYNEQF

V gene: TRBV6-6
J gene: TRBJ1-4
CDR3 protein: ASSYGDLRGEKLF

V gene: TRBV6-4
J gene: TRBJ2-1
CDR3 protein: ASSDSATGDGPF

V gene: TRBV10-1
J gene: TRBJ2-6
CDR3 protein: ASPTYRGRGANVLT

V gene: TRBV24-1
J gene: TRBJ2-5
CDR3 protein: ATKGTGSQETQY

V gene: TRBV9
J gene: TRBJ2-1
CDR3 protein: ASSARQGLDNEQF

V gene: TRBV11-2
J gene: TRBJ1-1
CDR3 protein: ASSVRGAGAEAF

V gene: TRBV30
J gene: TRBJ1-5
CDR3 protein: AWSHYPGNQPQH

V gene: TRBV4-1
J gene: TRBJ1-3
CDR3 protein: ASSLATGLRNTIY

V gene: TRBV5-1
J gene: TRBJ2-5
CDR3 protein: ASSLGEAGAGETQY

V gene: TRBV11-3
J gene: TRBJ1-2
CDR3 protein: ASSKEGFYGYT

V gene: TRBV4-1
J gene: TRBJ2-5
CDR3 protein: ASSQGTSWETQY

V gene: TRBV6-1
J gene: TRBJ2-3
CDR3 protein: ASSEAGRTDTQY

V gene: TRBV4-3
J gene: TRBJ1-1
CDR3 protein: ASSQWTEMNTEAF

V gene: TRBV5-1
J gene: TRBJ1-4
CDR3 protein: ASSPEGRQAEKLF

V gene: TRBV28
J gene: TRBJ2-3
CDR3 protein: ASSLSLQGYTDTQY

V gene: TRBV9
J gene: TRBJ1-1
CDR3 protein: ASSGGTIGTEAF

V gene: TRBV19
J gene: TRBJ2-1
CDR3 protein: ASSSPLGLAGGEQF